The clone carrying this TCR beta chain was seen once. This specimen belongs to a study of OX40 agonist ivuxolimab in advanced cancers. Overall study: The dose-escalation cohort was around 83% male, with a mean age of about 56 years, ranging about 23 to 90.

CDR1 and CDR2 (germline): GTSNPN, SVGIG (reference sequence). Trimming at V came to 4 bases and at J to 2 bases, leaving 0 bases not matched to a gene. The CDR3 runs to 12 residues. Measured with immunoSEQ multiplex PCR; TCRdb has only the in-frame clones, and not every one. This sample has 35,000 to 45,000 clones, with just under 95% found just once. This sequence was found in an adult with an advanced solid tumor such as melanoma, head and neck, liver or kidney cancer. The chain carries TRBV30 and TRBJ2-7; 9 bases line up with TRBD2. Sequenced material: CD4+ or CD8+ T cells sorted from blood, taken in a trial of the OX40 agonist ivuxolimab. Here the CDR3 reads CAWTSGTYEQYF. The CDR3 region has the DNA TGTGCCTGGACTAGCGGGACCTACGAGCAGTACTTC.